Presented here are 13 T cell receptor beta chains from one specimen sequenced in a study of blood T cell repertoires in COVID-19. Assay used: immunoSEQ multiplex PCR; TCRdb lists only in-frame clones, some missing. The sample has roughly 250,000 clones, 70% to 90% seen once. The source material was PBMCs or T cells enriched from blood (not recorded which). Receptors originate from a woman aged 45-59 years who had recovered from COVID-19.

The J gene is TRBJ2-1, the V gene TRBV7-3; D gene ambiguous. With 0 bases removed from V and 8 bases from J, the gap between germline ends came to 8 bases. There are 13 residues in the CDR3. Germline CDR1 is SGHTA and CDR2 is FQGTGA. The CDR3 protein is CASSLTRIDEQFF. The DNA for the CDR3 is TGTGCCAGCAGCTTAACCAGGATCGATGAGCAGTTCTTC.

V usage is TRBV25-1 and J usage is TRBJ2-1; D perhaps matches TRBD2 (6 bases). CDR3 length equals 16 residues. Germline V lookup: CDR1 MGHDK, CDR2 SYGVNS. The germline V and J ends were trimmed by 4 bases and 7 bases, with 20 bases remaining between them. Written as DNA, the CDR3 is TGTGCCAGCAGTGGGAACATAGCGGAGGGTGAAAATGAGCAGTTCTTC. Protein sequence: CASSGNIAEGENEQFF.

The chain combines TRBV4-2 with TRBJ2-1, with 10 bases identical to TRBD2. J lost 7 bases, V lost 1 base, and 7 bases had no gene match. The CDR3 spans 16 residues. The germline V gene encodes CDR1 LGHNA and CDR2 YNFKEQ. CDR3 loop: CASSQGSGRALNEQFF. In nucleotides, the CDR3 is TGTGCCAGCAGCCAAGGGAGCGGGAGGGCCTTAAATGAGCAGTTCTTC.

This chain links TRBV27 with TRBJ2-3, with D possibly matching TRBD2 (6 bases). Germline CDR1 reads MNHEY; CDR2 reads SMNVEV (reference sequence). This CDR3 is 13 amino acids long. V gave up 9 bases and J gave up 6 bases, with 16 bases separating them. This CDR3 reads CASSAGRWDTQYF. In nucleotides, the CDR3 is TGTGCCAGTTCAGCGGGTCGGTGGGATACGCAGTATTTT.

This chain joins TRBV5-1 and TRBJ2-1, with TRBD2 matching 16 bases. Germline V gives CDR1 SGHRS, CDR2 YFSETQ. The CDR3 is made up of 18 amino acids. The V and J ends lost 0 bases and 2 bases, in that order; junction bases with no gene match: 2. In DNA, the CDR3 is TGCGCCAGCAGCTTGGTGGGACTAGCGGGAGGGACCTACAATGAGCAGTTCTTC. The encoded protein is CASSLVGLAGGTYNEQFF.

This clone was recorded once. The chain carries TRBV7-3 and TRBJ2-1; 8 nucleotides align to TRBD1. The CDR3 consists of 16 residues. V trimming: 4 bases; J trimming: 6 bases; junction bases outside the gene matches: 11. Germline V gives CDR1 SGHTA, CDR2 FQGTGA. Here the CDR3 reads CASSSQGAEGANEQFF. CDR3 coding DNA: TGTGCCAGCAGCTCCCAGGGGGCGGAGGGGGCCAATGAGCAGTTCTTC.

The rearrangement uses TRBV11-2 and TRBJ1-6, with D perhaps TRBD1 (6 bases). The CDR3 is made up of 13 amino acids. Looked up from germline, CDR1 is SGHAT and CDR2 is FQNNGV. Between the trimmed V and J ends, which lost 5 bases and 7 bases, there was a span of 9 bases. The CDR3 sequence is CASSLQGNSPLHF. CDR3 sequence (DNA): TGTGCCAGCAGCCTACAGGGAAATTCACCCCTCCACTTT.

This clone was counted between two and nine times. This rearrangement joins TRBV30 to TRBJ2-5; D is unresolved. Germline-derived CDR1 and CDR2 are GTSNPN and SVGIG (reference sequence). The CDR3 totals 13 residues. The V gene lost 8 bases and the J gene lost 5 bases, with 18 bases spanning the gap. The CDR3 protein is CAGTVHRGETQYF. CDR3 coding DNA: TGTGCCGGAACAGTCCACCGTGGGGAGACCCAGTACTTC.

V usage is TRBV28 and J usage is TRBJ1-1, with 9 bases identical to TRBD1. Germline assignment: CDR1 MDHEN and CDR2 SYDVKM. The V and J ends lost 5 bases and 1 base, in that order; junction bases with no gene match: 11. The CDR3 is 17 amino acids. CDR3 in amino acids: CASSPLPGQGANTEAFF. CDR3 DNA: TGTGCCAGCAGTCCCCTCCCGGGACAGGGAGCGAACACTGAAGCTTTCTTT.

The CDR3 protein is CASSQWTGGGNQPQHF. For the CDR3, the DNA is TGTGCCAGCTCACAATGGACAGGGGGAGGAAATCAGCCCCAGCATTTT. The rearrangement uses TRBV18 and TRBJ1-5; 10 bases line up with TRBD1. The trim removed 4 bases at V and 4 bases at J, leaving 7 bases unmatched. The CDR3 consists of 16 residues. Per germline, CDR1 KGHSH and CDR2 LQKENI.

The chain recombines TRBV7-6 with TRBJ1-5; D is ambiguous. This CDR3 has 14 residues. The V and J ends lost 4 bases and 5 bases respectively, with 12 bases between them. Germline V gene lookup returns CDR1 SGHVS and CDR2 FNYEAQ. CDR3 bases: TGTGCCAGCAGCTCATCCGGGGAGGATCAGCCCCAGCATTTT. Translated: CASSSSGEDQPQHF.

J is TRBJ2-7 and V is TRBV27; the D is unclear. Germline CDR1 reads MNHEY; CDR2 reads SMNVEV (reference sequence). V shed 3 bases and J shed 1 base, with 7 bases lying between them. The CDR3 covers 13 residues. In nucleotides, the CDR3 is TGTGCCAGCAGTTTCCTGGCTTCCTACGAGCAGTACTTC. This encodes CASSFLASYEQYF.

The chain joins TRBV5-1 to TRBJ1-1; 7 bases are shared with TRBD1. The germline gives CDR1 SGHRS, CDR2 YFSETQ. The J segment lost 5 bases and the V segment lost 6 bases, leaving 10 bases of the junction unmatched. CDR3 length equals 14 residues. DNA of the CDR3: TGCGCCAGCACCTGGACAGGTGGAGGAACTGAAGCTTTCTTT. Its translation is CASTWTGGGTEAFF. Filled out from reference TRBV5-1 and TRBJ1-1, the complete variable domain reads KAGVTQTPRYLIKTRGQQVTLSCSPISGHRSVSWYQQTPGQGLQFLFEYFSETQRNKGNFPGRFSGRQFSNSRSEMNVSTLELGDSALYLCASTWTGGGTEAFFGQGTRLTVV.